This is a list of T cell receptor beta chains from one sample in a study of TIL therapy for anti-PD-1-resistant metastatic lung cancer. Data came from immunoSEQ multiplex PCR; TCRdb stores just in-frame clones and leaves some out. The sample holds fewer than 15,000 clones; about 70% are singletons and the top ten take approximately 9%. Sequences were derived from tumor tissue, sampled at baseline. Every receptor here comes from a woman aged 25 to 80 with non-small cell lung cancer. Each CDR3 is given with its conserved first and last residue. D genes are given only for firm matches. Where a row states a size, it is once, few, many or the class of an expanded clone; other rows omit it.

D	V	size	J	CDR3
-	TRBV5-6	-	TRBJ2-7	CASRGTAYEQYF
TRBD1	TRBV5-4	-	TRBJ2-2	CASSPGQGVHTGELFF
-	TRBV11-2	few	TRBJ2-5	CASSLLGSSRGETQYF
-	TRBV19	-	TRBJ1-5	CASSIEGGRGNQPQHF
-	TRBV7-2	-	TRBJ1-4	CASSPLTGVNEKLFF
TRBD1	TRBV5-1	-	TRBJ2-7	CASSSAGTGTYEQYF
-	TRBV30	-	TRBJ2-3	CAWIFGDTQYF
TRBD2	TRBV11-1	-	TRBJ2-2	CASSLSGTSVGELFF
-	TRBV5-1	few	TRBJ2-2	CASSFRNTGELFF
TRBD2	TRBV6-1	medium-sized	TRBJ2-7	CASRGGSLIGEQYF
-	TRBV4-2	-	TRBJ2-3	CASSLGQGDTQYF
-	TRBV6-1	-	TRBJ2-7	CASSEGEQYF
-	TRBV11-3	-	TRBJ1-2	CASSLGLPLQGPGYTF
TRBD2	TRBV11-2	-	TRBJ2-7	CASSLMGLAETYEQYF
-	TRBV5-6	-	TRBJ1-2	CASSLVEGVNYGYTF
TRBD2	TRBV7-9	-	TRBJ2-1	CASSSWTSDYNEQFF
-	TRBV5-6	-	TRBJ2-2	CASSFVAVQNTGELFF
TRBD2	TRBV2	few	TRBJ2-3	CASSESGVGTDTQYF
TRBD2	TRBV9	once	TRBJ2-7	CASSPGLADYEQYF
-	TRBV28	few	TRBJ2-3	CASSLQPGTDTQYF
-	TRBV27	-	TRBJ1-1	CASSLREFTEAFF
TRBD1	TRBV25-1	-	TRBJ2-7	CASRRDRGAYEQYF
-	TRBV5-1	medium-sized	TRBJ2-7	CASSLAVASYEQYF
-	TRBV20-1	once	TRBJ2-1	CSASGSEQFF
-	TRBV5-4	-	TRBJ2-5	CASSRGRGQETQYF
-	TRBV11-2	-	TRBJ2-1	CASSPGAGTHNEQFF
-	TRBV5-6	-	TRBJ1-1	CASSPLGGSTEAFF
-	TRBV6-5	-	TRBJ2-7	CASSKRNEQYF
-	TRBV6-4	-	TRBJ2-3	CASSDSGVRGDTQYF
-	TRBV30	few	TRBJ1-1	CAQGMNTEAFF
-	TRBV6-1	-	TRBJ2-5	CASSEALANQYF
-	TRBV2	-	TRBJ2-1	CASSGLAEIYNEQFF
-	TRBV10-2	-	TRBJ2-1	CASSVGRWTYNEQFF
-	TRBV4-3	-	TRBJ1-2	CASSQGRRRGNYGYTF
TRBD1	TRBV2	-	TRBJ1-5	CASSGGPGQGQRAQHF
-	TRBV5-1	once	TRBJ2-1	CASSLGQLREYNEQFF
TRBD1	TRBV10-3	medium-sized	TRBJ1-1	CAISDPQGARTEAFF
-	TRBV19	-	TRBJ2-2	CASSMVGVGELFF
-	TRBV15	-	TRBJ1-1	CATSRDSVNTEAFF
-	TRBV20-1	-	TRBJ2-1	CSARRGYEQFF
TRBD1	TRBV5-1	-	TRBJ1-2	CASSPDRGRNGYTF
-	TRBV21-1	once	TRBJ2-7	CASTSRAYEQYF
-	TRBV9	-	TRBJ2-1	CASSVYVSAYNEQFF
-	TRBV5-4	-	TRBJ1-1	CASSSIKTARGTEAFF
-	TRBV28	-	TRBJ1-1	CASSPGTMNTEAFF
TRBD2	TRBV5-1	-	TRBJ2-3	CASSSGLAGGHTDTQYF
TRBD2	TRBV18	-	TRBJ2-1	CASSPPVISGSSYNEQFF
TRBD1	TRBV29-1	-	TRBJ2-6	CSVERGLPGANVLTF
-	TRBV6-5	-	TRBJ1-2	CASSDGGDGYTF
-	TRBV6-6	few	TRBJ1-5	CASRTKEQPQHF
-	TRBV6-4	-	TRBJ2-6	CASSEDSSGANVLTF
-	TRBV30	few	TRBJ2-2	CAWSSGELFF
-	TRBV11-3	-	TRBJ2-5	CASSKGASAEETQYF
-	TRBV5-8	-	TRBJ2-7	CASSVTGYTLDEQYF
-	TRBV5-4	-	TRBJ1-2	CASGTNGYTF